This T cell receptor (beta chain) was recorded in a study of type 1 regulatory T cells. Study-level background: This in vitro CD4 product, T-allo10, is enriched for Tr1 cells and alloantigen-specific. Study-wide points: Compared with non-Tr1 cells, Tr1 cells showed a narrower TCR repertoire.

Germline trimming cut 3 bases from V and 4 bases from J; bases unmatched to any gene: 7. The CDR3 is 14 amino acids. Per germline, CDR1 DFQATT and CDR2 SNEGSKA (reference sequence). TCRdb re-derived calls from the reads in MiXCR, one entry per CDR3 protein. The profile covers tens of thousands of distinct CDR3 sequences, with approximately 60% appearing a single time and approximately 1.8% taken by the ten largest. This clonotype came up a few times. The antigen remains unidentified. The sequenced sample was cultured non-Tr1 T cells, either the whole culture or a sorted T cell fraction (not recorded which). This receptor was taken from a human donor in good health. This chain connects TRBV20-1 to TRBJ1-1; 8 bases agree with TRBD1. The CDR3 DNA sequence: TGCAGTGCTAGCCAGGGGGCGCAGAGCACTGAAGCTTTCTTT. This gives the protein CSASQGAQSTEAFF.